This T cell receptor beta chain was captured in a study of T cells after yellow fever vaccination. Study information: Preparing low-cell-number fractions relied on SMART-Seq v4 Ultra Low Input.

General study results and limits: In FACS-sorted repertoires, abundant clonotypes from the bulk population could appear as contaminants. Weaker overall, the secondary response nonetheless peaked faster (day 5 versus 15). Most primary-vaccination clones reappeared after the booster (96% CD4, 75% to 90% CD8).

Concerning this clonotype: Its antigen is still unknown.

The length of the CDR3 is 15 residues. The germline V gene encodes CDR1 KGHDR and CDR2 SFDVKD. The J segment lost 4 bases and the V segment lost 3 bases, leaving 4 bases of the junction unmatched. From the 5' RACE reads, TCRdb called clonotypes with MiXCR, one entry per CDR3 protein. This table holds a few hundred thousand distinct CDR3 sequences, 3.2% found once. Material: CD4+ T cells sorted from PBMCs, obtained 10 days after the yellow fever booster vaccination. This clonotype originated in a man younger than 30 who received the YFV17D yellow fever vaccine. The chain carries TRBV24-1 and TRBJ2-5, with 10 bases aligning to TRBD1. The CDR3, as DNA: TGTGCCACCAGTGATCAGACAGGGGGCGGAGAGACCCAGTACTTC. Translation gives CATSDQTGGGETQYF.